This is a list of T cell receptor beta chains from one sample in a study of blood T cells in healthy people across ages. MiXCR, applied by TCRdb to the 5' RACE reads, yields one record per CDR3 protein. The sample lists 700,000 to 900,000 distinct CDR3 sequences, about 55% occurring once. Sample: blood. These receptors all stem from a man of 80 years or more in good health. Each CDR3 is given with its conserved first and last residue. The D gene is left open where the match is weak. Only part of the rows carry a size: once, few, many, or a class if the clone is expanded.

>TRBJ2-5|15|TRBD2|.|TRBV20-1
TGCAGTGCTCTCCAGGGTAGCGGGAGAGAAGAGGCCCAGTACTTC
CSALQGSGREEAQYF
>TRBJ2-5|15|.|.|TRBV19
TGTGCCAGTAGCAGGGGCCAGGGCCCCCAAGAGACCCAGTACTTC
CASSRGQGPQETQYF
>TRBJ2-7|14|TRBD1|few|TRBV20-1
TGCAGTGCTACAACCGGACAGGCCCCCTACGAGCAGTACTTC
CSATTGQAPYEQYF
>TRBJ2-5|14|TRBD2|.|TRBV7-9
TGTGCCAGCAGCTTAATTGCGGGAGGAGAGACCCAGTACTTC
CASSLIAGGETQYF
>TRBJ1-6|16|.|once|TRBV7-2
TGTGCCAGCAGCTTAGTCTCGGGGACACCCAATCCACCCCTCCACTTT
CASSLVSGTPNPPLHF
>TRBJ2-1|16|.|.|TRBV20-1
TGCAGTGCTGGGGACCACAATAGCGAGACCTACAATGAGCAGTTCTTC
CSAGDHNSETYNEQFF
>TRBJ2-3|14|.|.|TRBV20-1
TGCAGTGCTAGACCGGGACTCAGCACAGATACGCAGTATTTT
CSARPGLSTDTQYF
>TRBJ2-7|16|TRBD1|few|TRBV7-9
TGTGCCAGCAGCTTACCGGGACAGGGTCATATTTACGAGCAGTACTTC
CASSLPGQGHIYEQYF
>TRBJ1-1|15|TRBD1|.|TRBV5-1
TGCGCCAGCAGCTCCGGGACAGGGACGAACACTGAAGCTTTCTTT
CASSSGTGTNTEAFF
>TRBJ1-2|15|.|few|TRBV6-2/TRBV6-3
TGTGCCAGCAGAGCGGGGCCTCCCGGGGACTATGGCTACACCTTC
CASRAGPPGDYGYTF
>TRBJ2-7|14|.|few|TRBV12-3/TRBV12-4
TGTGCCAGCAGCCCGACAGGTTCTGAATACGAGCAGTACTTC
CASSPTGSEYEQYF
>TRBJ1-1|15|TRBD1|.|TRBV4-2
TGTGCCAGCAGCCAAGATCGGAGGGGGCACACTGAAGCTTTCTTT
CASSQDRRGHTEAFF
>TRBJ1-2|12|.|few|TRBV6-5
TGTGCCAGCAGGAGTGTTAACTATGGCTACACCTTC
CASRSVNYGYTF
>TRBJ2-7|13|.|.|TRBV6-6
TGTGCCAGCAGTGGATCGGGGTCCTACGAGCAGTACTTC
CASSGSGSYEQYF
>TRBJ2-7|14|.|.|TRBV13
TGTGCCAGCAGCTCTCCGGGAGCGTCCTACGAGCAGTACTTC
CASSSPGASYEQYF
>TRBJ1-5|13|.|few|TRBV7-2
TGTGCCAGCAGCTTAAGGCCCGGACAGCCCCAGCATTTT
CASSLRPGQPQHF
>TRBJ2-7|14|.|.|TRBV6-5
TGTGCCAGCAGGATGACAGGTTCGGCCTACGAGCAGTACTTC
CASRMTGSAYEQYF
>TRBJ2-7|14|TRBD2|many|TRBV29-1
TGCAGCGTTGAAGGAGGTAGCGGGCCCTACGAGCAGTACTTC
CSVEGGSGPYEQYF
>TRBJ2-5|13|.|.|TRBV12-3/TRBV12-4
TGTGCCAGCAGACAATGGGGTGGGGTGACCCAGTACTTC
CASRQWGGVTQYF
>TRBJ1-2|14|TRBD1|.|TRBV6-5
TGTGCCAGCAGTTACTCCCCAGGGGGCGGAGGCTACACCTTC
CASSYSPGGGGYTF
>TRBJ2-1|18|TRBD2|.|TRBV5-6
TGTGCCAGCAGCTTAAGGAAGATAGCGGGAGACAGAACGAGGGAGCAGTTCTTC
CASSLRKIAGDRTREQFF
>TRBJ2-7|14|.|few|TRBV12-3/TRBV12-4
TGTGCCAGCAGTAAGGGGGGGTCCCTCTACGAGCAGTACTTC
CASSKGGSLYEQYF
>TRBJ2-1|19|TRBD2|.|TRBV11-1
TGTGCCAGCAGCTTAGAGGGGACTAGCGGGAGGAGATCCTACAATGAGCAGTTCTTC
CASSLEGTSGRRSYNEQFF
>TRBJ1-5|14|.|.|TRBV24-1
TGTGCCACCAGTAGCGCCGGGGGAAACCAGCCCCAGCATTTT
CATSSAGGNQPQHF
>TRBJ1-1|14|.|.|TRBV11-1
TGTGCCAGCAGACCCGGCTCGGTGGGCACTGAAGCTTTCTTT
CASRPGSVGTEAFF
>TRBJ2-7|13|TRBD1|.|TRBV29-1
TGCAGCGTCGAACGGGACAGGGGGCACGGGCAGTACTTC
CSVERDRGHGQYF
>TRBJ2-7|9|.|few|TRBV11-2
TGTGCCAGCCCCAGGAGGCGGTACTTC
CASPRRRYF
>TRBJ2-1|16|.|.|TRBV24-1
TGTGCCACCAGTGATGCCAGGCGACCCCCGGACAATGAGCAGTTCTTC
CATSDARRPPDNEQFF
>TRBJ2-5|19|TRBD2|.|TRBV3-1
TGTGCCAGCAGCCCTAACTTCCCTGGACTAGCGGGAGGGCAAGAGACCCAGTACTTC
CASSPNFPGLAGGQETQYF
>TRBJ1-1|13|.|.|TRBV29-1
TGCAGCGGCAACCGTGGACAGAACACTGAAGCTTTCTTT
CSGNRGQNTEAFF
>TRBJ2-5|14|.|.|TRBV9
TGTGCCAGCAGCAGGGGGGCTCGAGCGGGGACCCAGTACTTC
CASSRGARAGTQYF
>TRBJ2-3|15|.|.|TRBV4-3
TGCGCCAGCACCCCCCGACTAGTGGGAGGTGATACGCAGTATTTT
CASTPRLVGGDTQYF
>TRBJ2-6|15|.|few|TRBV12-3/TRBV12-4
TGTGCCAGCAGTTCCGGGGCAGCCGGGGCCAACGTCCTGACTTTC
CASSSGAAGANVLTF
>TRBJ2-5|18|.|.|TRBV13
TGTGCCAGCAGCTTAGGAACGTGGGGGGCAAGAAAACGGGAGACCCAGTACTTC
CASSLGTWGARKRETQYF
>TRBJ2-5|13|.|.|TRBV10-3
TGTGCCATCAGTGCCGGGATCAAAGAGACCCAGTACTTC
CAISAGIKETQYF
>TRBJ2-7|14|.|.|TRBV7-8
TGTGCCAGCAGCTTAGGCCTCCAGACTACCGAGCAGTACTTC
CASSLGLQTTEQYF
>TRBJ2-3|16|.|.|TRBV5-1
TGCGCCAGCAGCCCAGCGCAGACTAGTGGCACAGATACGCAGTATTTT
CASSPAQTSGTDTQYF
>TRBJ2-5|11|.|few|TRBV10-3
TGTGCCACCGGACCTCAAGAGACCCAGTACTTC
CATGPQETQYF
>TRBJ2-5|14|.|.|TRBV6-5
TGTGCCAGCAGTTACTCTGGCAGGGAAGAGACCCAGTACTTC
CASSYSGREETQYF
>TRBJ2-7|15|.|.|TRBV5-1
TGCGCCAGCAGCTTGGGAAGAGCGGTTACCTACGAGCAGTACTTC
CASSLGRAVTYEQYF
>TRBJ1-5|15|.|.|TRBV6-1
TGTGCCGCTGGCTTCCCTCGCGATAGCAATCAGCCCCAGCATTTT
CAAGFPRDSNQPQHF
>TRBJ1-1|13|.|few|TRBV27
TGTGCCAGCAGGGAGAAGAGGTACACTGAAGCTTTCTTT
CASREKRYTEAFF
>TRBJ2-3|16|.|.|TRBV20-1
.
CSARPWGQGSDRYAYF
>TRBJ1-1|15|.|.|TRBV10-3
TGTGCCATCAGTGAGCCTTCCGGGGTGAACACTGAAGCTTTCTTT
CAISEPSGVNTEAFF
>TRBJ2-7|14|.|.|TRBV29-1
TGCAGCGTGTTGTCAGGGAGAATCTCTGACGAGCAGTACTTC
CSVLSGRISDEQYF
>TRBJ1-1|14|.|.|TRBV6-5
TGTGCCAGCAGTTACCTTGGGGGGAACACTGAAGCTTTCTTT
CASSYLGGNTEAFF
>TRBJ2-5|15|TRBD2|.|TRBV12-3/TRBV12-4
TGTGCCAGCAGACCTAGCGGGAGGGCCGTCAATGAGCAGTACTTC
CASRPSGRAVNEQYF
>TRBJ1-6|15|TRBD1|.|TRBV7-2
TGTGCCAGCAGCCCACCCACAGGGGGGTATTCACCCCTCCACTTT
CASSPPTGGYSPLHF
>TRBJ1-2|20|.|few|TRBV27
TGTGCCAGCAGTTTAGAGTGGGTGGTTTGGCGGTGGGTTCGGCTCCATGGCTACACCTTC
CASSLEWVVWRWVRLHGYTF
>TRBJ2-1|17|TRBD2|.|TRBV5-1
TGCGCCAGCAGCTTGTTCGGACTAGCGGGAGCCTACAATGAGCAGTTCTTC
CASSLFGLAGAYNEQFF
>TRBJ2-1|16|.|.|TRBV21-1
TGTGCCAGCAGCCCTCCGGGACTGACCTCCTACAATGAGCAGTTCTTC
CASSPPGLTSYNEQFF
>TRBJ2-7|14|.|few|TRBV25-1
TGTGCCAGCAGTGATCAGGGGTATTCGGACGAGCAGTACTTC
CASSDQGYSDEQYF
>TRBJ2-4|18|.|.|TRBV19
TGTGCCAACTTAGGACACCCCTCGGTAACTCTAGCCAAAAACATTCAGTACTTC
CANLGHPSVTLAKNIQYF
>TRBJ2-7|18|TRBD2|.|TRBV28
TGTGCCAGCAGTTTAGGACTAGCGGAAACTCAGATTGGCAATGAGCAGTACTTC
CASSLGLAETQIGNEQYF